This T cell receptor beta chain derives from a study of OX40 agonist ivuxolimab in advanced cancers. Describing the broader study: Ivuxolimab was an agonistic, fully human IgG2 monoclonal antibody directed against OX40 (CD134), a costimulatory receptor. Intravenous ivuxolimab was administered to patients every 2 weeks at six dose levels: 0.01, 0.1, 0.3, 1.5, 3 and 10 mg/kg. Among the roughly 50 dose-escalation patients, approximately 20 had hepatocellular carcinoma, roughly 15 melanoma, 9 renal cell carcinoma and 9 head and neck cancer. In the dose-escalation cohort, 82.7% of patients were male, and the mean age was around 60 years, with a range of 23 to 79. Prior anti-PD-1, anti-PD-L1 or anti-CTLA-4 therapy was permitted, and approximately 39% of dose-escalation patients had received checkpoint inhibitors. Partial responses occurred in three dose-escalation patients: two with cutaneous melanoma and one with hepatocellular carcinoma. Peripheral TCRbeta sequencing aimed to test whether ivuxolimab altered TCR sequence diversity and caused clonal T-cell expansion. The monotherapy dose-escalation portion (N = 52 patients) of the phase I ivuxolimab trial is reported in the paper.

For sequencing of the TCRbeta CDR3 region, genomic DNA was extracted from the sorted cells. The immunoSEQ Assay was used for sequencing of TCRbeta CDR3 regions. As stored in TCRdb, this immuneACCESS dataset retains in-frame rearrangements with V and J assigned. A fraction of the clones does not appear; measured against another copy, unresolved V genes explain less than half of the discrepancy, and the remainder lacks a known reason. A total of more than 90,000 clones appear in this sample, 70% to 85% of them only once. The ten largest account for about 1.6% of the sample. The germline V gene (reference sequence) yields SGHNT for CDR1 and YYREEE for CDR2. From the cysteine through the phenylalanine, the CDR3 covers 12 amino acids. The sequence is cut down to CDR3 DNA, 36 bases in frame from base 1. V gives up 0 bases and J gives up 5 bases, and the segment between their germline ends measures 3 bases.

About this clone: Its cognate antigen has yet to be identified. Per-base qualities were not stored, and no clone one base away is much larger.

Paper-wide results and their limitations: After ivuxolimab, more expanded clones were found on average in CD8+ T cells than in CD4+ T cells. In the 0.1-3.0 mg/kg groups, partial responders were among the patients with the lowest normalized peripheral clonal expansion, particularly in CD8+ T cells. The antigen specificity of the peripheral T cells that underwent clonal expansion was not determined. At doses of 0.1 to 3.0 mg/kg, clonal expansion of both CD4+ and CD8+ blood T cells was observed from baseline to week 6. Low levels of normalized T-cell clonal expansion were also shown by some nonresponding patients.

Patients with a history of autoimmune disease or receiving systemic immunosuppression were excluded from the trial. Peripheral blood for TCR sequencing was drawn from every dose cohort at baseline, at cycle 4 day 1 and at cycle 7 day 1. Samples came from an open-label, multicenter, first-in-human phase I dose-escalation trial of ivuxolimab. Adults with locally advanced or metastatic melanoma, renal cell, hepatocellular, or head and neck squamous cell carcinoma were enrolled in the trial. CD4+ and CD8+ T cells were sorted separately from peripheral blood before TCR sequencing. The rearranged chain carries TRBV5-4 and TRBJ2-1; too little of a D gene remains to name it. The clonotype comes from an adult with an advanced solid tumor such as melanoma, head and neck, liver or kidney cancer. The sequencing used CD4+ or CD8+ T cells sorted from blood, collected in a trial of the OX40 agonist ivuxolimab. The DNA reads as follows: TGTGCCAGCAGCTTGGTTGACAATGAGCAGTTCTTC. Its protein is CASSLVDNEQFF.